Detailed here is one TCR beta chain. Its specific antigen is unknown. Per-nucleotide qualities are absent, and no much larger clonotype sits a single base away. This specimen belongs to a study of T cell changes during pregnancy in multiple sclerosis (dated by TCRdb to the late 2010s). Context from the whole study: The study looked at changes in the T cell repertoire across pregnancy in women with multiple sclerosis.

Libraries were prepared through the immunoSEQ multiplex PCR assay. TCRdb took over this immuneACCESS table, retaining in-frame rearrangements with V and J assigned. Such tables are incomplete; in checked studies, under half of the missing clones stem from an unresolved V gene, and the remainder is unexplained. Across this sample there are around 40,000 clones, with about 90% seen only once. 0.56% of the sample belongs to the ten largest clones. Sequences were derived from CD4+ T cells from peripheral blood mononuclear cells, sampled before pregnancy. The source is a female donor with multiple sclerosis, enrolled in a pregnancy study.

The CDR3 reads as follows: CASLSGQGGGYTF. The base sequence is TGTGCCAGCCTGTCGGGACAGGGGGGTGGCTACACCTTC. The V and J genes are TRBV28 and TRBJ1-2, and 11 junctional nucleotides match TRBD1. The germline V gene supplies CDR1 MDHEN and CDR2 SYDVKM. From cysteine to phenylalanine, the CDR3 is 13 amino acids long. The CDR3 DNA has 39 bases and is translated from base 1. Trimmed from V: 8 bases; trimmed from J: 7 bases; junction bases lacking a gene match: 6.